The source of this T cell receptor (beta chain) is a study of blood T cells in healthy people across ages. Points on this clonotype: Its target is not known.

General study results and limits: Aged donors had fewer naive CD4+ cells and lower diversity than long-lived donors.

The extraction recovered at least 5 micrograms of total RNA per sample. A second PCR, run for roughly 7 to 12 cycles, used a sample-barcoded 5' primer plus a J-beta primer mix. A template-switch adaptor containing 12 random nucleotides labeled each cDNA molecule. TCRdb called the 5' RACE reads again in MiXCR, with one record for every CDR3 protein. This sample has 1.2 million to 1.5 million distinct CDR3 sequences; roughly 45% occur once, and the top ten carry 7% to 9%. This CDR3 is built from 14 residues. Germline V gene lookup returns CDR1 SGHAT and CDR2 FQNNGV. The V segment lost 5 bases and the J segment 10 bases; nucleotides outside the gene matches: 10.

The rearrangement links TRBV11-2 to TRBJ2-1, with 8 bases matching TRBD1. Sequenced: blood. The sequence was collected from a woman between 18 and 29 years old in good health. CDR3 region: CASSNNGQGREQFF. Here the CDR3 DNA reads TGTGCCAGCAGCAACAACGGACAGGGTCGGGAGCAGTTCTTC.